These 16 T cell receptor beta chains originate from one sample sequenced in a study of cytomegalovirus exposure and HLA in healthy donors. It was with 60 Vbeta and 13 Jbeta primers that the PCR ran. Assay used: immunoSEQ multiplex PCR; TCRdb lists only in-frame clones, some missing. This repertoire comprises around 75,000 clones; its ten largest clones make up approximately 15%. Sample: PBMCs. The receptors shown here come from a man aged 45-65 years in good health and CMV-seropositive.

The CDR3 DNA follows: TGTGCCAGCAGCATAGACAGGGCCCCCATCGGCAATCAGCCCCAGCATTTT. Its protein product is CASSIDRAPIGNQPQHF. This chain connects TRBV9 to TRBJ1-5, with 7 nucleotides matching TRBD1. J was trimmed by 2 bases and V by 4 bases; bases with no gene match: 12. CDR3 length equals 17 residues. CDR1 is SGDLS and CDR2 is YYNGEE in the germline V gene.

This chain uses TRBV7-9 with TRBJ2-7; D perhaps matches TRBD1 (6 bases). V lost 6 bases, J lost 2 bases, and 11 bases lay in between. Germline CDR1 SEHNR, CDR2 FQNEAQ (reference sequence). The CDR3 is 13 residues long. CDR3 sequence reads: CASSLQGAYEQYV. The CDR3 bases are TGTGCCAGCAGTCTACAGGGAGCCTACGAGCAGTACGTC.

The V call is TRBV7-9, the J call TRBJ1-4; no firm D call. V gave up 5 bases and J gave up 3 bases, with 13 bases separating them. This CDR3 region has 15 residues. Per the germline V gene, CDR1 is SEHNR and CDR2 is FQNEAQ (reference sequence). The CDR3, as DNA: TGTGCCAGCAGCCCACTGCTAGGTCCTAATGAAAAACTGTTTTTT. Residues: CASSPLLGPNEKLFF.

V gene TRBV7-8 combines with J gene TRBJ1-2; 9 nucleotides match TRBD1. The J segment lost 8 bases and the V segment lost 2 bases, leaving 15 bases of the junction unmatched. CDR1 SGHVS and CDR2 FQNEAQ come from the germline V gene. The CDR3 loop spans 17 amino acids. This CDR3 is CASSLMLTRTGDNGYTF. As DNA, the CDR3 is TGTGCCAGCAGCTTAATGTTGACCCGGACAGGGGATAACGGCTACACCTTC. Together with reference TRBV7-8 and TRBJ1-2, the CDR3 gives the full variable domain: GAGVSQSPRYKVAKRGQDVALRCDPISGHVSLFWYQQALGQGPEFLTYFQNEAQLDKSGLPSDRFFAERPEGSVSTLKIQRTQQEDSAVYLCASSLMLTRTGDNGYTFGSGTRLTVV.

The genes are TRBV5-6 and TRBJ1-6; 11 bases map to TRBD1. The CDR3 is 16 residues long. Losses at the gene ends were 4 bases for V and 14 bases for J; bases not matched to a gene: 14. Germline CDR1 and CDR2: SGHDT and YYEEEE. CDR3 region: CASSPGQGASVLTLHF. In nucleotides, the CDR3 is TGTGCCAGCAGCCCCGGACAGGGGGCCAGCGTTTTGACCCTCCACTTT.

The gene calls are TRBV5-1 and TRBJ2-2; D might be TRBD2 (6 bases). The germline gives CDR1 SGHRS, CDR2 YFSETQ. The CDR3 spans 16 residues. Deletions cut 4 bases from V and 2 bases from J, with 15 bases between. The CDR3 DNA sequence: TGCGCCAGCAGCCCTCTCACGGGGGTCAACACCGGGGAGCTGTTTTTT. Its protein product is CASSPLTGVNTGELFF. The full variable domain, its missing parts supplied by reference TRBV5-1 and TRBJ2-2, is KAGVTQTPRYLIKTRGQQVTLSCSPISGHRSVSWYQQTPGQGLQFLFEYFSETQRNKGNFPGRFSGRQFSNSRSEMNVSTLELGDSALYLCASSPLTGVNTGELFFGEGSRLTVL.

This chain uses TRBV30 with TRBJ1-6; a weak D match, TRBD1 (5 bases). In germline, CDR1 is GTSNPN, CDR2 SVGIG (reference sequence). V gave up 0 bases and J gave up 10 bases, with 16 bases separating them. The length of the CDR3 is 15 residues. The CDR3 bases are TGTGCCTGGAGTGTAAAGGGGCAGGGTACATCACCCCTCCACTTT. It specifies CAWSVKGQGTSPLHF.

J is TRBJ2-7 and V is TRBV6-6; 7 bases agree with TRBD1. The CDR3 has 14 residues. Germline CDR1 MNHNY, CDR2 SVGAGI (reference sequence). With V trimmed by 5 bases and J by 1 base, 5 bases remained unmatched. The CDR3 DNA reads TGTGCCAGCAGTGACCCGGGACAGTCCTACGAGCAGTACTTC. Translated: CASSDPGQSYEQYF.

The chain recombines TRBV5-1 with TRBJ2-5; 7 nucleotides agree with TRBD2. In germline, CDR1 is SGHRS, CDR2 YFSETQ. V gave up 2 bases and J gave up 5 bases; unmatched junction bases: 3. The CDR3 runs 13 residues. Here the CDR3 reads CASSFRGGETQYF. DNA for the CDR3: TGCGCCAGCAGCTTCCGGGGAGGGGAGACCCAGTACTTC.

This chain joins TRBV5-6 and TRBJ1-1, with TRBD1 identical over 7 bases. The V gene's germline CDR1 is SGHDT and CDR2 YYEEEE. The V segment lost 5 bases and the J segment 5 bases; nucleotides outside the gene matches: 12. This CDR3 is 15 amino acids long. CDR3 in DNA: TGTGCCAGCAGTCTCGCGACAGGGCTAACAACTGAAGCTTTCTTT. This gives the protein CASSLATGLTTEAFF.

V is TRBV18 and J is TRBJ1-1; TRBD1 aligns across 7 bases. The CDR3 is made up of 15 amino acids. The germline gives CDR1 KGHSH, CDR2 LQKENI. J was trimmed by 3 bases and V by 6 bases; bases with no gene match: 10. The CDR3 here is CASSQGLGGDTEAFF. In nucleotides, the CDR3 is TGTGCCAGCTCCCAAGGTTTAGGGGGCGACACTGAAGCTTTCTTT.

The rearrangement joins TRBV6-5 to TRBJ2-5; a possible D gene is TRBD2 (6 bases). CDR1 MNHEY and CDR2 SVGAGI come from the germline V gene. The CDR3 has 15 amino acids. The germline V and J ends were trimmed by 5 bases and 5 bases, with 18 bases remaining between them. DNA of the CDR3: TGTGCCAGCAGTAACCGGGGGACGGCGGCCGAGACCCAGTACTTC. This translates into CASSNRGTAAETQYF.

The rearrangement joins TRBV7-2 to TRBJ1-1; no reliable D call. V lost 4 bases and J 0 bases, leaving 12 bases between the germline ends. CDR3 length equals 15 residues. Looked up from germline, CDR1 is SGHTA and CDR2 is FQGNSA. The CDR3 nucleotides read TGTGCCAGCAGCTGGGGAGCCCTCATGAACACTGAAGCTTTCTTT. It yields the protein CASSWGALMNTEAFF.

The chain links TRBV13 to TRBJ2-5; TRBD2 matches 12 bases. The J call is in doubt because the DNA end fits TRBJ2-7 better. The length of the CDR3 is 16 residues. The germline CDR1 and CDR2 sequences are PRHDT and FYEKMQ (reference sequence). In DNA, the CDR3 is TGTGCCAGCAGCCGACTTCTAGCGGGAGGGACGTACGAGCAGTACTTC. Encoded protein: CASSRLLAGGTYEQYF.

The chain has TRBV7-2 and TRBJ2-3; the match to TRBD2 covers 7 bases. This CDR3 comprises 15 residues. Germline V CDR1 and CDR2: SGHTA, FQGNSA. Trimming removed 2 bases from V and 3 bases from J; junction bases left unmatched: 5. The CDR3 loop is CASSLSGGRTDTQYF. The CDR3 bases are TGTGCCAGCAGCTTATCGGGGGGAAGGACAGATACGCAGTATTTT.

Here the CDR3 reads CASSSGQARPYEQYF. In DNA, the CDR3 is TGCGCCAGCAGCTCCGGACAAGCACGACCATACGAGCAGTACTTC. The chain combines TRBV5-1 with TRBJ2-7; tentative D call: TRBD1 (5 bases). V was pared by 3 bases and J by 4 bases, with 17 bases between. The CDR3 spans 15 residues. CDR1 is SGHRS and CDR2 is YFSETQ in the germline V gene.